The 13 T cell receptor beta chains below were found in one sample sequenced in a study of blood T cell repertoires in COVID-19. TCRdb's copy holds only in-frame clones and misses some; the assay was immunoSEQ multiplex PCR. The data hold roughly 290,000 clones, with roughly 85% observed a single time. The source material was PBMCs or T cells enriched from blood (not recorded which). The receptors were sampled from a woman aged 30 to 39 who had recovered from COVID-19.

The rearrangement joins TRBV20-1 to TRBJ2-7; the D is unclear. Germline-derived CDR1 and CDR2 are DFQATT and SNEGSKA (reference sequence). V was shortened by 3 bases and J by 6 bases, with 33 bases between the two germline ends. This CDR3 is 19 amino acids long. The CDR3 protein is CSASGTDTTPTSSTREQYF. The CDR3 nucleotides are TGCAGTGCTAGTGGTACTGACACAACTCCTACGAGCAGTACTCGCGAGCAGTACTTC.

The rearrangement joins TRBV5-1 to TRBJ2-2; TRBD1 matches at 10 bases. The CDR3 contains 17 residues. J gave up 3 bases and V 4 bases, and 9 bases lay outside the gene matches. The germline V gene encodes CDR1 SGHRS and CDR2 YFSETQ. CDR3 sequence (DNA): TGCGCCAGCAGCCCAAATCCGGGACAGGGGCACACCGGGGAGCTGTTTTTT. Translating gives CASSPNPGQGHTGELFF.

V usage is TRBV30 and J usage is TRBJ2-4; possible D gene TRBD2, 5 bases. Germline lookup yields CDR1 GTSNPN and CDR2 SVGIG (reference sequence). V was shortened by 0 bases and J by 1 base, with 16 bases between the two germline ends. The CDR3 has 17 residues. The CDR3 sequence is CAWSVRYGEGAKNIQYF. The CDR3 DNA reads as TGTGCCTGGAGTGTACGCTATGGAGAGGGTGCCAAAAACATTCAGTACTTC.

The chain has TRBV7-2 and TRBJ1-2; no reliable D call. CDR3 length equals 12 residues. The V gene lost 3 bases and the J gene lost 5 bases, with 7 bases spanning the gap. Germline values: CDR1 SGHTA, CDR2 FQGNSA. The CDR3 reads CASSFLGYGYTF. In DNA form, the CDR3 reads TGTGCCAGCAGCTTTCTAGGTTATGGCTACACCTTC.

This chain connects TRBV5-4 to TRBJ2-7; the match to TRBD1 covers 7 bases. This CDR3 region has 14 residues. J was trimmed by 3 bases and V by 6 bases; bases with no gene match: 9. Per germline, CDR1 SGHNT and CDR2 YYREEE (reference sequence). Here the CDR3 reads CASKTGQADYEQYF. The DNA of the CDR3 is TGTGCCAGCAAGACCGGACAGGCCGACTACGAGCAGTACTTC.

This clone was counted between two and nine times. As DNA, the CDR3 is TGTGCCAGCAGCGAATTCGGGGATGCCTCCTACGAGCAGTACTTC. Encoded protein: CASSEFGDASYEQYF. The V gene is TRBV7-6, the J gene TRBJ2-7; D is perhaps TRBD2 (5 bases). The CDR3 is made up of 15 amino acids. The germline CDR1 and CDR2 sequences are SGHVS and FNYEAQ. Trimming took off 5 bases at V and 0 bases at J, with 14 bases between the two ends.

The chain uses TRBV6-1 and TRBJ1-5; 8 nucleotides agree with TRBD1. J was trimmed by 5 bases and V by 2 bases; bases with no gene match: 8. There are 16 residues in the CDR3. The germline CDR1 and CDR2 sequences are MNHNS and SASEGT. The CDR3 sequence is CASSEPDREGYQPQHF. As DNA, the CDR3 is TGTGCCAGCAGTGAACCGGACAGGGAAGGGTATCAGCCCCAGCATTTT.

This clone came up once. The CDR3 region has the DNA TGTGCCAGCTCACCTTCCCGGACAGCATATGGAAACACCATATATTTT. As protein: CASSPSRTAYGNTIYF. The chain uses TRBV18 and TRBJ1-3, with D perhaps TRBD1 (6 bases). The CDR3 has 16 residues. The V gene lost 3 bases and the J gene lost 3 bases, with 15 bases spanning the gap. CDR1 and CDR2 from the germline V gene are KGHSH and LQKENI.

The chain is built from TRBV3-1 (or the pseudogene TRBV3-2) and TRBJ1-2; TRBD1 might be the D (6 bases). The CDR3 is 14 amino acids. Germline V lookup: CDR1 LGHDT, CDR2 YNNKEL (reference sequence). Trimming took 5 bases from V and 8 from J, leaving 18 bases between them. As DNA, the CDR3 is TGTGCCAGCAGCTCCTTGACAGGAGGCGAAGGCTACACCTTC. It codes for CASSSLTGGEGYTF.

The CDR3 DNA sequence: TGTGCCAGCAGCCAAACAGGGGGCTCGAGCACCGGGGAGCTGTTTTTT. Its protein product is CASSQTGGSSTGELFF. This rearrangement joins TRBV14 to TRBJ2-2; 9 bases align to TRBD1. The germline gives CDR1 SGHDN, CDR2 FVKESK. This CDR3 spans 16 amino acids. With V trimmed by 2 bases and J by 4 bases, 5 bases remained unmatched.

This chain uses TRBV25-1 with TRBJ1-6; 9 bases agree with TRBD1. The CDR3 runs to 14 residues. V dropped 8 bases and J dropped 8; count of bases not matched to a gene: 7. Per germline, CDR1 MGHDK and CDR2 SYGVNS. The CDR3 DNA reads TGTGCCAGCCGACAGACAGGGGGGGATTCACCCCTCCACTTT. It codes for CASRQTGGDSPLHF.

This chain links TRBV11-3 with TRBJ2-2; 8 nucleotides line up with TRBD2. The V segment lost 1 base and the J segment 5 bases; nucleotides outside the gene matches: 3. Germline assignment: CDR1 SGHNT and CDR2 YENEEA. This CDR3 contains 15 residues. The CDR3 sequence: CASSLAGGPTGELFF. CDR3 nucleotide sequence: TGTGCCAGCAGCTTAGCGGGGGGGCCTACCGGGGAGCTGTTTTTT.

The chain joins TRBV19 to TRBJ1-2; D not certain. V lost 3 bases and J lost 0, with 8 bases in between. CDR1 is LNHDA, CDR2 SQIVND, per germline (reference sequence). This CDR3 region has 14 residues. The chain's CDR3 is CASSISLANYGYTF. Written as DNA, the CDR3 is TGTGCCAGTAGTATTAGTCTAGCTAACTATGGCTACACCTTC.